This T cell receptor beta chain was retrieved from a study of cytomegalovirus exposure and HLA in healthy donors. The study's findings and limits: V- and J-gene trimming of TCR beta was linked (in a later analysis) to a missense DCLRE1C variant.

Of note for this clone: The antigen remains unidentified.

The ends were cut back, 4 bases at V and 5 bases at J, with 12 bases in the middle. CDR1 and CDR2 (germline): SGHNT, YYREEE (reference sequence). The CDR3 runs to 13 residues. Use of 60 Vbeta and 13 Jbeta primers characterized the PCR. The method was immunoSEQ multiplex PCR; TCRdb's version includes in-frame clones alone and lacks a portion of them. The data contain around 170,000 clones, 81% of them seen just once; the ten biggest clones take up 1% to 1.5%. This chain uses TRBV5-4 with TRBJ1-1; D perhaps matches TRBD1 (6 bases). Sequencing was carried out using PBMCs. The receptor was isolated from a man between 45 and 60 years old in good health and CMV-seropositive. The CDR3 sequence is CASSVTGRTEAFF. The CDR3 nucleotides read TGTGCCAGCAGCGTGACAGGTAGAACTGAAGCTTTCTTT.